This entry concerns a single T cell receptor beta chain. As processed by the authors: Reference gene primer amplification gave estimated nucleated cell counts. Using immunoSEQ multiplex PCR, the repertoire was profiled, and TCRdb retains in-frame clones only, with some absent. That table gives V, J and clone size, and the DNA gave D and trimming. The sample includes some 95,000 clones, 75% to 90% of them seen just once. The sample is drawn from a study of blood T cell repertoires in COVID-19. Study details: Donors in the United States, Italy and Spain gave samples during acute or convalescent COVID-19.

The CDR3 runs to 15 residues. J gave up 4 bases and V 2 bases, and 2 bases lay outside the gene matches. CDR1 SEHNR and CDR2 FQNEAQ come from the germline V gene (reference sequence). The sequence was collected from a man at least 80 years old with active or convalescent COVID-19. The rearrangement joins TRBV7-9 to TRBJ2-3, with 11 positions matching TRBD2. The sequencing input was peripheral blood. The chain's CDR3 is CASSLTSGSSDTQYF. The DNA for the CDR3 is TGTGCCAGCAGCTTAACTAGCGGGAGTTCAGATACGCAGTATTTT.